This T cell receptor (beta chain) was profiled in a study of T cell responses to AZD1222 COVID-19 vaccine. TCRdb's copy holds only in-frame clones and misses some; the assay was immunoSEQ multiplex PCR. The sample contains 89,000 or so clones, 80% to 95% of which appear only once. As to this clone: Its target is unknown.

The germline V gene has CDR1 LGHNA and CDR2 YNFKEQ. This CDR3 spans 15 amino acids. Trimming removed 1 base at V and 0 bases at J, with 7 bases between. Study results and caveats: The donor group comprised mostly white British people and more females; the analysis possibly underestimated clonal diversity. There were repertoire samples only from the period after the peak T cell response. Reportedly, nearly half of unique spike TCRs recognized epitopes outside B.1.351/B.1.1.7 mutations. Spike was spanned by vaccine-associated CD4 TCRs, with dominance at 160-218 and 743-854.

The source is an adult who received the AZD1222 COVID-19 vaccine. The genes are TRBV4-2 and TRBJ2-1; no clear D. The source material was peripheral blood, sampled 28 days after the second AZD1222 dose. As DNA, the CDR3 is TGTGCCAGCAGCCAAGGGGGAAGCTCCTACAATGAGCAGTTCTTC. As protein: CASSQGGSSYNEQFF.